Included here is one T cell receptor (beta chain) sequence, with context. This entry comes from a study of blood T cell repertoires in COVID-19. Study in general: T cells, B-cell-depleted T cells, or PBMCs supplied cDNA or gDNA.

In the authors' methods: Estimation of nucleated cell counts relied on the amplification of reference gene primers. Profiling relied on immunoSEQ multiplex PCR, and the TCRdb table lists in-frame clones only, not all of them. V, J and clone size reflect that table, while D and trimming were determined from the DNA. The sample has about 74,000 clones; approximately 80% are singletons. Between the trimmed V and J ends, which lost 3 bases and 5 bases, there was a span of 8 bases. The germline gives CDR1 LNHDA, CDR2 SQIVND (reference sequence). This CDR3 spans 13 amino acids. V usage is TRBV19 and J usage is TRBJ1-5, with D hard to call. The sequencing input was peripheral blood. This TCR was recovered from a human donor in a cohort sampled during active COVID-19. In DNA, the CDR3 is TGTGCCAGTAGTATGGGCCGGTATCAGCCCCAGCATTTT. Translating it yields CASSMGRYQPQHF.